The source of this T cell receptor (beta chain) is a study of regulatory T cells in long-lasting Graves disease. Overall study findings and caveats: Persistent disease exhibited a predilection for TRBV28, TRBJ1-2 and TRBJ2-5. Persistent patients had more shared public clonotypes (around 2,700) than new patients (about 970). Relative to newly diagnosed Graves' patients, persistent ones had lower TCR diversity.

TCR beta libraries were built with iRepertoire HTBI primers and Arm-PCR of CDR3 regions. A single record per CDR3 protein comes from TCRdb applying MiXCR to the multiplex PCR reads. In the table there are around 480,000 distinct CDR3 sequences, about 16% of which are singletons. Regarding time point: newly diagnosed GD, antithyroid drugs for less than 3 months. The TCR library was prepared using RNA isolated from PBMCs. This clonotype has ten or more counts. Its antigen is not known. The CDR3 is 15 residues long. V was trimmed by 8 bases and J by 8 bases, leaving 19 bases between them. CDR1 is MNHNS and CDR2 is SASEGT in the germline V gene. These data also formed part of another study, on T cells in Graves' hyperthyroidism and ophthalmopathy. That work contributes: A set of HTBI primers served as the primers for a first-round RT-PCR of the TCR CDR3.

The chain has TRBV6-1 and TRBJ1-6; no reliable D call. Here the sequenced sample was peripheral blood mononuclear cells (PBMCs), taken at new diagnosis, from a patient treated with antithyroid drugs. This TCR was sampled from a woman aged 35-65 years with Graves disease. Here the CDR3 reads CASAPTTTGDSPLHF. The CDR3 DNA sequence: TGTGCCAGCGCCCCCACGACAACCGGGGATTCACCCCTCCACTTT.